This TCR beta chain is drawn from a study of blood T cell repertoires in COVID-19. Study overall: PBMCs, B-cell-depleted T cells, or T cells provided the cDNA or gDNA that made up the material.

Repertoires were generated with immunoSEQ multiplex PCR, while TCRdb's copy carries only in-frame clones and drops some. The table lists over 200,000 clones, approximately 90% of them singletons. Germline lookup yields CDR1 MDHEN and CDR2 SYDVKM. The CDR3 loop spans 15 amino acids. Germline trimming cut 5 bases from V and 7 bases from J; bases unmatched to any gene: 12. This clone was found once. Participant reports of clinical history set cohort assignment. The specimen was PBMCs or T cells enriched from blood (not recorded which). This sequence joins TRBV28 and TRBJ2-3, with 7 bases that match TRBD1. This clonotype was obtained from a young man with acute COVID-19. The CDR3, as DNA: TGTGCCAGCAGTCCCTACGACAGGGCTCTAAATACGCAGTATTTT. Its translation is CASSPYDRALNTQYF.